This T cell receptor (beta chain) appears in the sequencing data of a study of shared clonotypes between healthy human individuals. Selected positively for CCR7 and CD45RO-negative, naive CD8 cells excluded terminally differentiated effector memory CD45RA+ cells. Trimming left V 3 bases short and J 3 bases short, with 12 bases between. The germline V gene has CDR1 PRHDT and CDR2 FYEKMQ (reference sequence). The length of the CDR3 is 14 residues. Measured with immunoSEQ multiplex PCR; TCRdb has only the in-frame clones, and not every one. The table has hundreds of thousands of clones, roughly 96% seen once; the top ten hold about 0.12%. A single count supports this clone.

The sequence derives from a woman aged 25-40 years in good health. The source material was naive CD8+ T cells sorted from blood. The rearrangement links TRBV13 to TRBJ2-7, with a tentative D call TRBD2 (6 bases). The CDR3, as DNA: TGTGCCAGCAGCTTGGGTAGCGGTGGCTACGAGCAGTACTTC. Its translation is CASSLGSGGYEQYF. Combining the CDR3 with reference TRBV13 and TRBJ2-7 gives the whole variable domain AAGVIQSPRHLIKEKRETATLKCYPIPRHDTVYWYQQGPGQDPQFLISFYEKMQSDKGSIPDRFSAQQFSDYHSELNMSSLELGDSALYFCASSLGSGGYEQYFGPGTRLTVT.